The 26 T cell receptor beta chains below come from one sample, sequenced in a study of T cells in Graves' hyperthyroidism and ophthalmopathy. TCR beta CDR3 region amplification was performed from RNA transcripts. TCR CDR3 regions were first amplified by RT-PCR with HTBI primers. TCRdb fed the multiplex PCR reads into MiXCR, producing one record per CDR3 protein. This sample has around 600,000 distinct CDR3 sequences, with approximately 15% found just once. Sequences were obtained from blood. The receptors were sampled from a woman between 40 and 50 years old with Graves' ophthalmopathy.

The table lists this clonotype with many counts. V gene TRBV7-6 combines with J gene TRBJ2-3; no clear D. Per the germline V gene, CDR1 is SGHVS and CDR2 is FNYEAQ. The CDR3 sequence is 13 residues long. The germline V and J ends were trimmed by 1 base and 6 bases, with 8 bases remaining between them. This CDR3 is CASSLDRPDTQYF. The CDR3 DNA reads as TGTGCCAGCAGCTTAGATCGGCCGGATACGCAGTATTTT.

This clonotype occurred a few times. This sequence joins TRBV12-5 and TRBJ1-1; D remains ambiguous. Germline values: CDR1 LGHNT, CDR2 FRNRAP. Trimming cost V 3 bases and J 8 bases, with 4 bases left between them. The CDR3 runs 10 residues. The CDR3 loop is CASGFPEAFF. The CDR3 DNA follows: TGTGCTAGTGGTTTCCCGGAAGCTTTCTTT.

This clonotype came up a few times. CDR3 residues: CASSGGLHNEQFF. Written as DNA, the CDR3 is TGCGCCAGCAGTGGCGGACTCCACAATGAGCAGTTCTTC. This chain links TRBV5-1 with TRBJ2-1; maybe TRBD2 (5 bases). This CDR3 is built from 13 residues. V was shortened by 5 bases and J by 5 bases, with 11 bases between the two germline ends. The germline V gene has CDR1 SGHRS and CDR2 YFSETQ.

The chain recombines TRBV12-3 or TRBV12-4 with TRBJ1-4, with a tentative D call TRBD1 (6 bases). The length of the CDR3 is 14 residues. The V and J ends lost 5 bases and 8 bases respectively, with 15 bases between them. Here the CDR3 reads CASSTTGEGEKLFF. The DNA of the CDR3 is TGTGCCAGCAGTACGACAGGAGAGGGCGAAAAACTGTTTTTT.

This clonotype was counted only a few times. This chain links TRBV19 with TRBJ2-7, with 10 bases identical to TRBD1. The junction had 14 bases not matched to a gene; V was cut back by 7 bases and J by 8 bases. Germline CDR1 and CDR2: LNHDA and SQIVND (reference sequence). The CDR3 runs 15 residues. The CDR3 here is CASTESTGGASKQYF. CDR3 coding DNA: TGTGCCAGTACCGAATCGACAGGGGGCGCTTCGAAGCAGTACTTC.

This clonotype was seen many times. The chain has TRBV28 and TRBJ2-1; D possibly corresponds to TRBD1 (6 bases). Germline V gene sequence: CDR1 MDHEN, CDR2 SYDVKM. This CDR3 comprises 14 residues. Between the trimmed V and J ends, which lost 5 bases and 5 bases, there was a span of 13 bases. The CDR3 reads CASSRQGTNNEQFF. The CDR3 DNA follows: TGTGCCAGCAGTAGGCAGGGGACCAACAATGAGCAGTTCTTC.

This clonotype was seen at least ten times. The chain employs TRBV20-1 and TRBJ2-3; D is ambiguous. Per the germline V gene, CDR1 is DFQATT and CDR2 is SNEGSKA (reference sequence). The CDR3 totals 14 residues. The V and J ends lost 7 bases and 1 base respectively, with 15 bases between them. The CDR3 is CSVPNIRGTDTQYF. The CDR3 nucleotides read TGCAGTGTTCCTAATATCCGAGGCACAGATACGCAGTATTTT.

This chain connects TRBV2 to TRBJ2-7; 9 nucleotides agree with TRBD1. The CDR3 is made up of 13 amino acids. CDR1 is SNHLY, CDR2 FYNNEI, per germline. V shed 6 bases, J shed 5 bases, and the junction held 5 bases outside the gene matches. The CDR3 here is CASSYWDRDEQYF. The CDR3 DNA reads TGTGCCAGCAGCTACTGGGACAGGGACGAGCAGTACTTC.

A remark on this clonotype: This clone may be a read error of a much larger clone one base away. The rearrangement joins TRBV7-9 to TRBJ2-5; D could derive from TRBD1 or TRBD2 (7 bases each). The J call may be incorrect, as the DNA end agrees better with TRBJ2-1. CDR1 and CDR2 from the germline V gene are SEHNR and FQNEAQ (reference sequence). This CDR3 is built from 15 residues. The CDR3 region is CASLGHRGGQETQFF. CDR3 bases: TGTGCCAGCCTCGGGCACAGGGGAGGGCAAGAGACCCAGTTCTTC.

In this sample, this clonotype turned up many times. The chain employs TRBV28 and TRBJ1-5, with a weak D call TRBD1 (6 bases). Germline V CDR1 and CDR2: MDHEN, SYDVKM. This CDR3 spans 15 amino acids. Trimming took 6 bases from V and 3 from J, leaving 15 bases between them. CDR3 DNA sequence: TGTGCCAGCAGGGGGCAGGGGACCCCCAATCAGCCCCAGCATTTT. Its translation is CASRGQGTPNQPQHF.

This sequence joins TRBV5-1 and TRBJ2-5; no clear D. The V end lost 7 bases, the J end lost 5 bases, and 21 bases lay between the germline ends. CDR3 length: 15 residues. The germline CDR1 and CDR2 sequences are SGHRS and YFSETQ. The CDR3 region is CASSPLSTRSETQYF. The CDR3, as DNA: TGCGCCAGCTCACCCCTCAGCACACGGAGTGAGACCCAGTACTTC.

The CDR3 DNA is TGTGCCAGTAGTCCAAGGCCGGACAGCGTAAGAGCTTTCTTT. It specifies CASSPRPDSVRAFF. The chain links TRBV19 to TRBJ1-1; tentative D call: TRBD1 (6 bases). V lost 5 bases and J lost 10, with 20 bases in between. CDR3 length: 14 amino acids. The V gene's germline CDR1 is LNHDA and CDR2 SQIVND (reference sequence).

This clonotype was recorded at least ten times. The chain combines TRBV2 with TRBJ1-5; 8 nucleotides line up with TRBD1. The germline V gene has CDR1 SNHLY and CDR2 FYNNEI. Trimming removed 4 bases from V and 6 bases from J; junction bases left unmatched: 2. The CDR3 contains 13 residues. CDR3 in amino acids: CASSGTGIQPQHF. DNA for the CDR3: TGTGCCAGCAGTGGGACAGGGATTCAGCCCCAGCATTTT. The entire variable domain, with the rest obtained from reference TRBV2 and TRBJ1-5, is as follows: EPEVTQTPSHQVTQMGQEVILRCVPISNHLYFYWYRQILGQKVEFLVSFYNNEISEKSEIFDDQFSVERPDGSNFTLKIRSTKLEDSAMYFCASSGTGIQPQHFGDGTRLSIL.

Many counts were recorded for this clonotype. CDR3 bases: TGTGCCAGCAGTTTTCAGGACTTGGGAGGGAATGAGCAGTTCTTC. This sequence encodes CASSFQDLGGNEQFF. This rearrangement joins TRBV12-3 or TRBV12-4 to TRBJ2-1; TRBD2 aligns across 7 bases. The CDR3 is 15 amino acids. V shed 3 bases and J 7 bases; nucleotides not matched to a gene: 9.

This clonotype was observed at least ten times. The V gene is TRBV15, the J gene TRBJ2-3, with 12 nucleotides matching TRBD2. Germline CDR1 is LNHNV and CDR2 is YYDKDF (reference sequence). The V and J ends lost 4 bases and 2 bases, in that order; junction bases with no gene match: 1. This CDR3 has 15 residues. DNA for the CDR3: TGTGCCACCAGCACTAGCGGGGGGGCCACAGATACGCAGTATTTT. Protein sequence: CATSTSGGATDTQYF.

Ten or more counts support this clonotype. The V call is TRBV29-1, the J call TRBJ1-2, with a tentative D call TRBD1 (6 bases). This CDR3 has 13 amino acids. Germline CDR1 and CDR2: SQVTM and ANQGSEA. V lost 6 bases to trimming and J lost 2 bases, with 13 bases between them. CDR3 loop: CSVANQGNYGYTF. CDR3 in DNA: TGCAGCGTAGCCAACCAGGGGAACTATGGCTACACCTTC.

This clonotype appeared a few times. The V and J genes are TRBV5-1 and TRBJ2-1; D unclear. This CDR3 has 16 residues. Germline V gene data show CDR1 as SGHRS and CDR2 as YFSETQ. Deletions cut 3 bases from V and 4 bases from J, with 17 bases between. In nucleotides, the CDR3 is TGCGCCAGCAGCTCGTCGGGCACTTACGGTTACAATGAGCAGTTCTTC. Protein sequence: CASSSSGTYGYNEQFF.

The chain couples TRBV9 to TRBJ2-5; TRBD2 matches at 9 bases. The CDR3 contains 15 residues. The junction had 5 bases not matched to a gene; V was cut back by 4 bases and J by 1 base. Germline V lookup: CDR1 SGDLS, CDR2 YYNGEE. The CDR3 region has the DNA TGTGCCAGCAGCCGCGGGGGGGCGAGCCAAGAGACCCAGTACTTC. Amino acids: CASSRGGASQETQYF.

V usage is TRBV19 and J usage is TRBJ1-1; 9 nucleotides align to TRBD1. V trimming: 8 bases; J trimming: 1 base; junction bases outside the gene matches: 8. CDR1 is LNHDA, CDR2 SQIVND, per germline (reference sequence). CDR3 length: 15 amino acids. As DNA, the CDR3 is TGTGCCAGTGGATTACAGGGGGCAAGGAACACTGAAGCTTTCTTT. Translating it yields CASGLQGARNTEAFF.

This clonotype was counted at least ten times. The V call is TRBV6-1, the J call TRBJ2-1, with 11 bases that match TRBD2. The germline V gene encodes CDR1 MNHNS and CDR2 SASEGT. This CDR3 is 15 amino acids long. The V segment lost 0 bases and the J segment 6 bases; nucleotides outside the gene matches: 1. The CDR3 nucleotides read TGTGCCAGCAGTGAAGCTAGCGGGGGGGCCAATGAGCAGTTCTTC. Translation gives CASSEASGGANEQFF.

The CDR3 sequence: CASSQGQGGGNIQYF. CDR3 DNA: TGCGCCAGCAGCCAAGGGCAGGGAGGTGGAAACATTCAGTACTTC. This chain connects TRBV4-1 to TRBJ2-4, with D possibly being TRBD2 (6 bases). Per the germline V gene, CDR1 is MGHRA and CDR2 is YSYEKL. The CDR3 covers 15 residues. Trimming shortened V by 1 base and J by 6 bases, and 13 bases separated the two germline ends.

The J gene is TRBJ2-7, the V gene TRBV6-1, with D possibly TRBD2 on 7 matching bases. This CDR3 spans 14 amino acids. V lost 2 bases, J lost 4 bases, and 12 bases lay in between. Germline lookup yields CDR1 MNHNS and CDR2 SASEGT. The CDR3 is CASSEIGGAYEQYF. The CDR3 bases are TGTGCCAGCAGTGAAATTGGGGGGGCGTACGAGCAGTACTTC.

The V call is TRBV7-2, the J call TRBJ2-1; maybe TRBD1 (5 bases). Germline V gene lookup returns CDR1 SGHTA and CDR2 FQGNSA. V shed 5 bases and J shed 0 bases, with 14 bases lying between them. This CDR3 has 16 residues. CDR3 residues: CASSRAGIGSYNEQFF. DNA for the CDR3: TGTGCCAGCAGCCGCGCAGGGATCGGCTCCTACAATGAGCAGTTCTTC.

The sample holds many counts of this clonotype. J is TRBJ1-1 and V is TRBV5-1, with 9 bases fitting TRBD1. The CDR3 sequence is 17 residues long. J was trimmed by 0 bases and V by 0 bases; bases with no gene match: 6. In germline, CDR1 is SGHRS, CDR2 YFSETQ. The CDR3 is CASSLGGQGLMNTEAFF. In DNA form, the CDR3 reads TGCGCCAGCAGCTTGGGGGGACAGGGATTGATGAACACTGAAGCTTTCTTT. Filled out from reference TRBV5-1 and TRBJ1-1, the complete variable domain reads KAGVTQTPRYLIKTRGQQVTLSCSPISGHRSVSWYQQTPGQGLQFLFEYFSETQRNKGNFPGRFSGRQFSNSRSEMNVSTLELGDSALYLCASSLGGQGLMNTEAFFGQGTRLTVV.

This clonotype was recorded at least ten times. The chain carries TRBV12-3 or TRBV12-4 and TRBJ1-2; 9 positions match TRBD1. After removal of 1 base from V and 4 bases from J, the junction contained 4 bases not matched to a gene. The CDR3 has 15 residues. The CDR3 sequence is CASSLGDRELYGYTF. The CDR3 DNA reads TGTGCCAGCAGTTTAGGGGACAGGGAACTCTATGGCTACACCTTC.

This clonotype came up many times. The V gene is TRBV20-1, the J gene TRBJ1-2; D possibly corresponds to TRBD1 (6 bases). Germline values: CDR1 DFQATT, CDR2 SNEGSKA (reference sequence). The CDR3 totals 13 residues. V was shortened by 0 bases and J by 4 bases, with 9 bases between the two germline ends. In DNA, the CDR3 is TGCAGTGCTAGAGATGAGACAGGCTATGGCTACACCTTC. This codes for CSARDETGYGYTF.